This paragraph covers one TCR beta chain sequence. Trimming took 5 bases from V and 6 from J; bases not matched to a gene: 8. Germline V gene lookup returns CDR1 SGHTA and CDR2 FQGTGA. This CDR3 region has 14 residues. The data were taken from a study of T cells in Graves' hyperthyroidism and ophthalmopathy. Regions amplified from RNA transcripts were the TCR beta CDR3 regions. Initially, a first-round RT-PCR of the TCR CDR3 employed the HTBI primer set. MiXCR was run by TCRdb on the multiplex PCR reads, yielding one entry per CDR3 protein. The table has 500,000 or so distinct CDR3 sequences, about a sixth seen once.

V and J are TRBV7-3 and TRBJ1-2; TRBD1 aligns across 8 bases. Sequencing was performed on blood. This clonotype was sampled from a woman under 30 with Graves' ophthalmopathy. CDR3 nucleotide sequence: TGTGCCAGCAGCCTCGACAGGGGCCGCGATGGCTACACCTTC. Protein product: CASSLDRGRDGYTF.